This T cell receptor (beta chain) was sequenced for a study of cytomegalovirus exposure and HLA in healthy donors. Study findings and constraints: The CMV antigen specificity of a few CMV-associated chains was confirmed through in vitro analysis.

V dropped 5 bases and J dropped 0 bases, with 11 bases sitting between them. CDR1 and CDR2 (germline): SGHVS, FQNEAQ. This CDR3 has 16 residues. On this clone itself: Its antigen is unknown.

PCR amplification relied on 60 Vbeta primers (plus 13 Jbeta primers). Clones were sequenced by immunoSEQ multiplex PCR, and TCRdb holds only the in-frame ones, with some missing. The table lists 100,000 to 150,000 clones. V usage is TRBV7-8 and J usage is TRBJ2-6; TRBD1 is a possible D gene (6 bases). The TCR comes from a man aged 25-40 years in good health and CMV-seronegative. The sequenced sample consisted of PBMCs. The CDR3 region is CASSLLQGSGANVLTF. CDR3 nucleotide sequence: TGTGCCAGCAGCCTATTACAGGGCTCTGGGGCCAACGTCCTGACTTTC.